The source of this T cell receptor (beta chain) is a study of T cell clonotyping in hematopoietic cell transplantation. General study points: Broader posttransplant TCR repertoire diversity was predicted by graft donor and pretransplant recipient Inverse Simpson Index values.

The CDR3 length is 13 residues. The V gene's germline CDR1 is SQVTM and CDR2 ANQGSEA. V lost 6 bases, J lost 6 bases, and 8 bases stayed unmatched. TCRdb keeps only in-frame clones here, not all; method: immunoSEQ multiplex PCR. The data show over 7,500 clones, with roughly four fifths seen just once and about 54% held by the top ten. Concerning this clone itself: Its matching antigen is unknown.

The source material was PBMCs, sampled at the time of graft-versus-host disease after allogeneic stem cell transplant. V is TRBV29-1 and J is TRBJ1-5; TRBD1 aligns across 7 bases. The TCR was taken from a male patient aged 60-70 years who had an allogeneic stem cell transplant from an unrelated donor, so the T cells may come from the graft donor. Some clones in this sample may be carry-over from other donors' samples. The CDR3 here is CSVWTGVGQPQHF. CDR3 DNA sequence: TGCAGCGTCTGGACAGGAGTCGGTCAGCCCCAGCATTTT.